Following are 30 T cell receptor beta chains from one sample sequenced in a study of control samples from healthy donors and cancer patients. Sequenced by immunoSEQ multiplex PCR; TCRdb stores in-frame clones only, minus some. Here the sample spans about 120,000 clones, roughly 90% being singletons. The sample consisted of blood. The receptors were gathered from a man in his fifties or sixties in good health.

The chain carries TRBV7-8 and TRBJ2-5, with 7 positions matching TRBD1. This CDR3 contains 14 residues. Trimming removed 7 bases from V and 4 bases from J; junction bases left unmatched: 9. CDR1 is SGHVS, CDR2 FQNEAQ, per germline. This CDR3 is CASIRTGSGETQYF. The CDR3 bases are TGTGCCAGCATTAGGACAGGTTCGGGAGAGACCCAGTACTTC.

The chain has TRBV18 and TRBJ2-7, with D perhaps TRBD1 (6 bases). The germline CDR1 and CDR2 sequences are KGHSH and LQKENI. The ends were cut back, 0 bases at V and 2 bases at J, with 11 bases in the middle. This CDR3 is 15 amino acids long. The CDR3 coding sequence is TGTGCCAGCTCACCACCCAGGGGATCGACCTACGAGCAGTACTTC. It specifies CASSPPRGSTYEQYF.

The chain links TRBV5-1 to TRBJ2-2, with TRBD2 matching over 8 bases. Looked up from germline, CDR1 is SGHRS and CDR2 is YFSETQ. This CDR3 contains 17 residues. The V segment lost 0 bases and the J segment 1 base; nucleotides outside the gene matches: 5. CDR3 DNA: TGCGCCAGCAGCTTGGCCCTCCTAGCGGGGAACACCGGGGAGCTGTTTTTT. The encoded protein is CASSLALLAGNTGELFF.

V usage is TRBV4-1 and J usage is TRBJ2-2, with a weak D call TRBD1 (7 bases). The CDR3 has 16 residues. Germline V gene sequence: CDR1 MGHRA, CDR2 YSYEKL. V lost 2 bases, J lost 3 bases, and 13 bases lay in between. The CDR3 reads CASSQSPRGDTGELFF. The CDR3 bases are TGCGCCAGCAGCCAATCCCCCAGGGGGGACACCGGGGAGCTGTTTTTT.

The rearrangement links TRBV18 to TRBJ1-2; the D gene is possibly TRBD1 (5 bases). The CDR3 spans 14 residues. Trimming shortened V by 5 bases and J by 9 bases, and 19 bases separated the two germline ends. Per the germline V gene, CDR1 is KGHSH and CDR2 is LQKENI. The DNA for the CDR3 is TGTGCCAGCTCATGGGAACAGGACCCCTTCAGCTACACCTTC. Protein sequence: CASSWEQDPFSYTF.

This clone was found a few times. This chain uses TRBV13 with TRBJ2-2; 8 nucleotides align to TRBD1. CDR1 PRHDT and CDR2 FYEKMQ come from the germline V gene (reference sequence). The trim removed 2 bases at V and 7 bases at J, leaving 6 bases unmatched. The CDR3 contains 15 residues. The CDR3 nucleotides are TGTGCCAGCAGCTTATATCAGGGGGCGAACGGGGAGCTGTTTTTT. Its protein product is CASSLYQGANGELFF.

The rearrangement links TRBV19 to TRBJ1-5, with 8 nucleotides matching TRBD1. The CDR3 is made up of 16 amino acids. Unmatched junction bases numbered 14, after V lost 7 bases and J lost 6 bases. Germline CDR1 LNHDA, CDR2 SQIVND (reference sequence). In DNA form, the CDR3 reads TGTGCCAGTACCCCAACAGGGGGGAGTCTTGGTCAGCCCCAGCATTTT. Protein product: CASTPTGGSLGQPQHF.

The CDR3 protein is CASSFPVTGQTEAFF. The CDR3 region has the DNA TGTGCCAGCAGTTTCCCAGTGACAGGGCAGACTGAAGCTTTCTTT. This chain uses TRBV6-5 with TRBJ1-1, with 7 nucleotides matching TRBD1. The V gene's germline CDR1 is MNHEY and CDR2 SVGAGI. The CDR3 covers 15 residues. V was pared by 4 bases and J by 5 bases, with 10 bases of the junction left unmatched.

The rearrangement uses TRBV2 and TRBJ1-1; the D gene is possibly TRBD1 (5 bases). The CDR3 has 14 residues. Germline CDR1 SNHLY, CDR2 FYNNEI. V was shortened by 6 bases and J by 1 base, with 12 bases between the two germline ends. CDR3 in amino acids: CASRAGLKNTEAFF. The CDR3, as DNA: TGTGCCAGCAGAGCGGGACTGAAGAACACTGAAGCTTTCTTT. Together with reference TRBV2 and TRBJ1-1, the CDR3 gives the full variable domain: EPEVTQTPSHQVTQMGQEVILRCVPISNHLYFYWYRQILGQKVEFLVSFYNNEISEKSEIFDDQFSVERPDGSNFTLKIRSTKLEDSAMYFCASRAGLKNTEAFFGQGTRLTVV.

The V call is TRBV27, the J call TRBJ2-1; D could derive from TRBD1 or TRBD2 (5 bases each). CDR1 is MNHEY and CDR2 is SMNVEV in the germline V gene (reference sequence). V was pared by 6 bases and J by 9 bases, with 12 bases between. The CDR3 has 12 residues. CDR3 in amino acids: CASSRRDGEQFF. CDR3 nucleotides: TGTGCCAGCAGCCGACGGGACGGTGAGCAGTTCTTC.

The chain recombines TRBV5-6 with TRBJ2-1; TRBD2 agrees at 15 bases. The CDR3 length is 17 residues. Germline-derived CDR1 and CDR2 are SGHDT and YYEEEE. Trimming at V came to 4 bases and at J to 8 bases, leaving 10 bases not matched to a gene. As DNA, the CDR3 is TGTGCCAGCAGCGGGAAAGGGACTAGCGGGGGGTTCGATGAGCAGTTCTTC. This codes for CASSGKGTSGGFDEQFF.

The genes are TRBV9 and TRBJ2-5; 14 bases line up with TRBD2. CDR1 is SGDLS and CDR2 is YYNGEE in the germline V gene. The J segment lost 6 bases and the V segment lost 3 bases, leaving 10 bases of the junction unmatched. CDR3 length equals 17 residues. As DNA, the CDR3 is TGTGCCAGCAGCGGAGTACCGGGACTAGCGGGGGTGAAGACCCAGTACTTC. Translating it yields CASSGVPGLAGVKTQYF.

A single count supports this clone. The chain recombines TRBV2 with TRBJ1-2, with D possibly TRBD1 on 6 matching bases. The V gene's germline CDR1 is SNHLY and CDR2 FYNNEI. The CDR3 is made up of 12 amino acids. Trimming shortened V by 7 bases and J by 7 bases, and 13 bases separated the two germline ends. The CDR3 nucleotides read TGTGCCAGCAAGGACAGCGGCGGTGGCTACACCTTC. Protein: CASKDSGGGYTF.

V usage is TRBV5-1 and J usage is TRBJ2-7; 8 positions agree with TRBD1. The V segment lost 3 bases and the J segment 4 bases; nucleotides outside the gene matches: 6. The germline gives CDR1 SGHRS, CDR2 YFSETQ. The CDR3 has 14 residues. The DNA for the CDR3 is TGCGCCAGCAGCTCTAGGGGACAGGTTTACGAGCAGTACTTC. Translated, it gives CASSSRGQVYEQYF.

The J gene is TRBJ1-5, the V gene TRBV7-2, with D hard to call. The germline V gene encodes CDR1 SGHTA and CDR2 FQGNSA. The CDR3 is made up of 14 amino acids. Trimming left V 2 bases short and J 0 bases short, with 5 bases between. The CDR3, as DNA: TGTGCCAGCAGCTTACAGGTTAGCAATCAGCCCCAGCATTTT. It specifies CASSLQVSNQPQHF.

This chain connects TRBV4-2 to TRBJ2-1, with D perhaps TRBD2 (7 bases). The CDR3 extends over 16 amino acids. Per germline, CDR1 LGHNA and CDR2 YNFKEQ. V was clipped by 1 base and J by 7 bases, with 17 bases between them. The CDR3 region is CASSQVPGRGQNEQFF. The CDR3 DNA follows: TGTGCCAGCAGCCAAGTCCCAGGGAGGGGACAAAATGAGCAGTTCTTC.

V is TRBV5-1 and J is TRBJ2-3, with D perhaps TRBD2 (5 bases). The germline V gene encodes CDR1 SGHRS and CDR2 YFSETQ. The V end was cut by 0 bases, the J end by 2 bases, with 7 bases between. The length of the CDR3 is 14 residues. CDR3 region: CASSLAGNTDTQYF. CDR3 sequence (DNA): TGCGCCAGCAGCTTGGCGGGGAACACAGATACGCAGTATTTT.

The chain couples TRBV18 to TRBJ1-2, with D possibly being TRBD1 (6 bases). Germline V gene data show CDR1 as KGHSH and CDR2 as LQKENI. This CDR3 spans 16 amino acids. Trimming shortened V by 2 bases and J by 8 bases, and 21 bases separated the two germline ends. CDR3 residues: CASSPNGQPFGGGYTF. The CDR3 DNA reads TGTGCCAGCTCACCAAATGGACAGCCCTTTGGTGGGGGCTACACCTTC.

V usage is TRBV25-1 and J usage is TRBJ2-7, with D unresolved. The CDR3 runs 14 residues. With 2 bases removed from V and 0 bases from J, the gap between germline ends came to 8 bases. Germline-derived CDR1 and CDR2 are MGHDK and SYGVNS. The CDR3 here is CASSEGRLSYEQYF. CDR3 nucleotide sequence: TGTGCCAGCAGTGAAGGACGCCTCTCCTACGAGCAGTACTTC.

A few counts support this clone. The rearrangement links TRBV29-1 to TRBJ1-2; D uncertain. Germline-derived CDR1 and CDR2 are SQVTM and ANQGSEA. The CDR3 loop spans 14 amino acids. Trimming pared 2 bases from V and 1 base from J, leaving 11 bases between. This chain's CDR3 is CSVEPGAHNYGYTF. CDR3 coding DNA: TGCAGCGTTGAACCCGGCGCCCATAACTATGGCTACACCTTC.

The V and J genes are TRBV9 and TRBJ1-1; D gene unclear. V lost 4 bases and J 1 base, leaving 5 bases between the germline ends. Germline V gene lookup returns CDR1 SGDLS and CDR2 YYNGEE. There are 12 residues in the CDR3. This chain's CDR3 is CASSHGNTEAFF. The DNA for the CDR3 is TGTGCCAGCAGCCACGGGAACACTGAAGCTTTCTTT.

Worth noting for this clone: At one end the junction does not follow the germline gene, possibly because of a read error. V is TRBV7-2 and J is TRBJ1-1, with D unclear. CDR3 length: 13 amino acids. CDR1 SGHTA and CDR2 FQGNSA come from the germline V gene. The CDR3 is CASTLHMNTEAFF. The DNA of the CDR3 is TGTGCCAGCACCTTACACATGAACACTGAAGCTTTCTTT.

This clone appeared a single time. The rearrangement uses TRBV30 and TRBJ1-2, with 9 positions matching TRBD1. The CDR3 is 18 residues long. CDR1 is GTSNPN, CDR2 SVGIG, per germline (reference sequence). The V gene end was trimmed by 2 bases and the J gene end by 0 bases; junction bases not matched to a gene: 13. The CDR3 coding sequence is TGTGCCTGGAGTTTCGACAGGGGGGGCCAAATACCTAACTATGGCTACACCTTC. This encodes CAWSFDRGGQIPNYGYTF. The full variable domain, with the rest looked up from reference TRBV30 and TRBJ1-2, is SQTIHQWPATLVQPVGSPLSLECTVEGTSNPNLYWYRQAAGRGLQLLFYSVGIGQISSEVPQNLSASRPQDRQFILSSKKLLLSDSGFYLCAWSFDRGGQIPNYGYTFGSGTRLTVV.

V usage is TRBV5-1 and J usage is TRBJ2-1, with TRBD2 identical over 7 bases. Trimming at V came to 4 bases and at J to 5 bases, leaving 12 bases not matched to a gene. Germline CDR1 SGHRS, CDR2 YFSETQ. The CDR3 sequence is 16 residues long. The CDR3 region is CASSQGGGGFNNEQFF. The CDR3 DNA follows: TGCGCCAGCAGCCAGGGTGGCGGGGGATTTAACAATGAGCAGTTCTTC.

This chain connects TRBV11-3 to TRBJ2-6, with no clear D. CDR3 length equals 15 residues. The ends were cut back, 1 base at V and 2 bases at J, with 6 bases in the middle. Per germline, CDR1 SGHNT and CDR2 YENEEA. The CDR3 spells CASSLGATGANVLTF. The CDR3 nucleotides read TGTGCCAGCAGCTTAGGGGCTACTGGGGCCAACGTCCTGACTTTC.

This clone was detected a few times. V and J are TRBV11-2 and TRBJ2-2, with 7 nucleotides matching TRBD1. Per the germline V gene, CDR1 is SGHAT and CDR2 is FQNNGV. CDR3 size: 16 residues. V gave up 5 bases and J gave up 2 bases; unmatched junction bases: 8. CDR3 DNA: TGTGCCAGCAGCCATAATCGACAGGGAAACACCGGGGAGCTGTTTTTT. It is translated as CASSHNRQGNTGELFF.

The chain combines TRBV20-1 with TRBJ1-2; D might be TRBD1 (6 bases). The CDR3 consists of 11 residues. Trimming stripped 4 bases from V and 8 bases from J, with 11 bases between. Germline lookup yields CDR1 DFQATT and CDR2 SNEGSKA (reference sequence). DNA for the CDR3: TGCAGTGCTAACAGGGTTCTGGGCTACACCTTC. Protein sequence: CSANRVLGYTF.

The chain uses TRBV4-2 and TRBJ1-1; D gene uncertain. In germline, CDR1 is LGHNA, CDR2 YNFKEQ. V lost 3 bases to trimming and J lost 0 bases, with 11 bases between them. CDR3 size: 15 residues. The CDR3 DNA reads TGTGCCAGCAGCCATAACGGGCCCTTGAACACTGAAGCTTTCTTT. As protein: CASSHNGPLNTEAFF.

This clone was seen only once. The chain joins TRBV23-1 to TRBJ2-5; no definite D call. TRBV23-1 belongs to the ORF category, with a function that is uncertain. V was cut by 4 bases and J by 5 bases, with 8 bases left in between. The CDR3 length is 12 residues. CDR3 in DNA: TGCGCCAGCAGTCCCTCCTGGGAGACCCAGTACTTC. Its translation is CASSPSWETQYF.

This chain links TRBV19 with TRBJ1-5; tentatively, D is TRBD1 (5 bases). CDR3 length: 14 amino acids. CDR1 and CDR2 (germline): LNHDA, SQIVND (reference sequence). V dropped 5 bases and J dropped 1 base, with 9 bases sitting between them. CDR3 nucleotides: TGTGCCAGTAGTCTACAGGTGAGCAATCAGCCCCAGCATTTT. Translation gives CASSLQVSNQPQHF. Drawing the rest from reference TRBV19 and TRBJ1-5, the complete variable domain is DGGITQSPKYLFRKEGQNVTLSCEQNLNHDAMYWYRQDPGQGLRLIYYSQIVNDFQKGDIAEGYSVSREKKESFPLTVTSAQKNPTAFYLCASSLQVSNQPQHFGDGTRLSIL.